This T cell receptor (beta chain) emerged from a study of OX40 agonist ivuxolimab in advanced cancers. Background on the study: The patients got ivuxolimab, which is an agonistic anti-OX40 (CD134) antibody. A diagnosis of hepatocellular carcinoma, melanoma, renal cell or head and neck cancer was present in dose-escalation patients.

About this clone: The antigen remains undetermined.

The CDR3 is made up of 16 amino acids. Germline lookup yields CDR1 LGHNA and CDR2 YSLEER. Trimming removed 1 base at V and 5 bases at J, with 17 bases between. Data came from immunoSEQ multiplex PCR; TCRdb stores just in-frame clones and leaves some out. The sample yields about 80,000 clones, 84% seen once. Notes on the study in general: Partly responding patients at 0.1-3.0 mg/kg showed some of the smallest clonal expansion. Normalized T-cell clonal expansion was also low in a subset of nonresponders.

This specimen consisted of CD4+ or CD8+ T cells sorted from blood, obtained in a trial of the OX40 agonist ivuxolimab. The origin of this receptor is an adult with an advanced solid tumor such as melanoma, head and neck, liver or kidney cancer. The gene calls are TRBV4-3 and TRBJ1-2; tentatively, D is TRBD1 (6 bases). The chain's CDR3 is CASSQGTTGIDYGYTF. DNA for the CDR3: TGCGCCAGCAGCCAAGGAACCACAGGGATTGATTATGGCTACACCTTC.